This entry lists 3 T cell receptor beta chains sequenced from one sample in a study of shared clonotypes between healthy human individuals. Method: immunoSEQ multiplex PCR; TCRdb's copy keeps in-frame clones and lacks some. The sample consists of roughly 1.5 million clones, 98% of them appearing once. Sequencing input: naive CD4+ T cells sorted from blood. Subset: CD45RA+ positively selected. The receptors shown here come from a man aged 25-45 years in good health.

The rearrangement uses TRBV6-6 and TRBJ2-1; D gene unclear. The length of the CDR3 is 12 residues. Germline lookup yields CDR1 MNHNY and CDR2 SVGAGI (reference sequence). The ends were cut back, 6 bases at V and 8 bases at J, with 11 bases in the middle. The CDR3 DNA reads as TGTGCCAGCAGCCCGACCCGCTATGAGCAGTTCTTC. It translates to CASSPTRYEQFF.

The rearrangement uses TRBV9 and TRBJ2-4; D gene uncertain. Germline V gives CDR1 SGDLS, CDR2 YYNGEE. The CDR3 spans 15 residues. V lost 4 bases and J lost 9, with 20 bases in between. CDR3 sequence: CASSLEESRLGIQYF. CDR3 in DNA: TGTGCCAGCAGCCTAGAGGAATCTAGACTGGGCATTCAGTACTTC.

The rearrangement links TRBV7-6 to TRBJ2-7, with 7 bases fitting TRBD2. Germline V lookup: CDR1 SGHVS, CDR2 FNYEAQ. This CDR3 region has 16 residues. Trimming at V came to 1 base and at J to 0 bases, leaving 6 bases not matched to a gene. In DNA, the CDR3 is TGTGCCAGCAGCTTAGTTTCTAGCGGAACCTCCTACGAGCAGTACTTC. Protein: CASSLVSSGTSYEQYF.